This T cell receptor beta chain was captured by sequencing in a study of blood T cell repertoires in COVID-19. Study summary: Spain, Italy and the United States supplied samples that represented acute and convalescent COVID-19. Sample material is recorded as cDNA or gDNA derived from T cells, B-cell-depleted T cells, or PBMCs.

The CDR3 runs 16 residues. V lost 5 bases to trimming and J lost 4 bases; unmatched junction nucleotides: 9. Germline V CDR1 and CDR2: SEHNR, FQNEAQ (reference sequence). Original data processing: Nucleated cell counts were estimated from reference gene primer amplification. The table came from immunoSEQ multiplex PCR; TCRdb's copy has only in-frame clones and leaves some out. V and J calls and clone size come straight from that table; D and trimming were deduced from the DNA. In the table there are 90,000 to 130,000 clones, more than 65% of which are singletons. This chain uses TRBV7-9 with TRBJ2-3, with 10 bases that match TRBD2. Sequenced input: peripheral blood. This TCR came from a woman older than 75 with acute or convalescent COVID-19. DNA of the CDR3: TGTGCCAGCAGCCCACCGGGACTAGCGAGCGCAGATACGCAGTATTTT. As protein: CASSPPGLASADTQYF.